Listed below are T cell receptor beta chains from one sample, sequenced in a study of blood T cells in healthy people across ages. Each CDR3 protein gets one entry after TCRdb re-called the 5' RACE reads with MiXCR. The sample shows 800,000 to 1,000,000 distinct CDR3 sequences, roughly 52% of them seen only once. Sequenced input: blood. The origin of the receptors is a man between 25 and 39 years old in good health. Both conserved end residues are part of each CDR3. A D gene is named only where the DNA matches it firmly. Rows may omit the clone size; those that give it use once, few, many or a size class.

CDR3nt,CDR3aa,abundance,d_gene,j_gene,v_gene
TGTGCCAGCAGTGAAGCAAGTAGCGGGTTAGGGAATGAGCAGTACTTC,CASSEASSGLGNEQYF,NA,TRBD2,TRBJ2-7,TRBV6-1
TGCAGTGCTAGAGACCAACAGGGGATCACTGAAGCTTTCTTT,CSARDQQGITEAFF,NA,TRBD1,TRBJ1-1,TRBV20-1
TGTGCCAGCAGCTTGGAGGGGCTTGGCTACACCTTC,CASSLEGLGYTF,few,NA,TRBJ1-2,TRBV7-9
TGTGCCAGCAGCCAAGGTTGGAAGGCCTTAACCTACAATGAGCAGTTCTTC,CASSQGWKALTYNEQFF,once,NA,TRBJ2-1,TRBV3-1
TGTGCCAGCAGCTCACGACAGGAAGGGGGCGAGCAGTACTTC,CASSSRQEGGEQYF,NA,NA,TRBJ2-7,TRBV9
TGCGCCAGCAGAATTAAGGGCCTAGCGGGGGGAACGAACAATGAGCAGTTCTTC,CASRIKGLAGGTNNEQFF,few,TRBD2,TRBJ2-1,TRBV5-1
TGTGCTAGTGGTTTTTGGGGTTACGAGCAGTACTTC,CASGFWGYEQYF,few,NA,TRBJ2-7,TRBV12-5
TGTGTCAGCAGTTCGACAGGCTATGGCTACACCTTC,CVSSSTGYGYTF,NA,NA,TRBJ1-2,TRBV12-3/TRBV12-4
TGCGCCAGCAGCTCCGAGGACAGGGGCACAGATACGCAGTATTTT,CASSSEDRGTDTQYF,NA,TRBD1,TRBJ2-3,TRBV5-1
TGCAGTGCTGTCAGGGGGCAGCCTTACAATGAGCAGTTCTTC,CSAVRGQPYNEQFF,NA,TRBD1,TRBJ2-1,TRBV20-1
TGTGCCACTCGGGACAGGGTGCCCTATGGCTACACCTTC,CATRDRVPYGYTF,NA,TRBD1,TRBJ1-2,TRBV10-3
TGCAGTGCTAGCGACAGTGATCTTGGCTACACCTTC,CSASDSDLGYTF,NA,NA,TRBJ1-2,TRBV20-1
TGTGCCAGCAGCTCGCTCGACTCCCCAGGAGAGACCCAGTACTTC,CASSSLDSPGETQYF,NA,NA,TRBJ2-5,TRBV7-2
TGTGCCAGCAGCTTAGTTCGCGGAGGGACGGACTACAATGAGCAGTTCTTC,CASSLVRGGTDYNEQFF,NA,NA,TRBJ2-1,TRBV7-9
TGTGCCAGCAGTTTATTTGATACAGACGAACTAAAAAACATTCAGTACTTC,CASSLFDTDELKNIQYF,many,NA,TRBJ2-4,TRBV27
TGTGCCTCCGGCGGGAGGGGCCTAGCCAAAAACATTCAGTACTTC,CASGGRGLAKNIQYF,NA,TRBD2,TRBJ2-4,TRBV3-1
TGTGCCAGCAGCTCAAGGGTCCGGGACAGCAAGTACTTC,CASSSRVRDSKYF,once,TRBD1,TRBJ2-7,TRBV6-2/TRBV6-3
TGTGCCAGCAGTCCATCAACAGGGGCGAATTCACCCCTCCACTTT,CASSPSTGANSPLHF,NA,TRBD1,TRBJ1-6,TRBV3-1
TGCAGTGTAGGACAAGCGGGGTTTTACGAGCAGTACTTC,CSVGQAGFYEQYF,once,TRBD2,TRBJ2-7,TRBV20-1
TGTGCCAGCAGCGTAGACGGGCGAAGTGAGCAGTTCTTC,CASSVDGRSEQFF,few,NA,TRBJ2-1,TRBV7-9
TGCGCCAGCAGCTCGATGGAGGGGGTTACCTACGAGCAGTACTTC,CASSSMEGVTYEQYF,few,NA,TRBJ2-7,TRBV5-1
TGCGCCAGCAGCTTGGGGCCGGGACGAACCACAGATACGCAGTATTTT,CASSLGPGRTTDTQYF,many,NA,TRBJ2-3,TRBV5-1
TGTGCCAGCAGCTCGTCGAGCGGGAATGAGCAGTTCTTC,CASSSSSGNEQFF,once,NA,TRBJ2-1,TRBV7-7
TGTGCCAGCATAAAGGGACTAGCGGGGGGACAGGATACGCAGTATTTT,CASIKGLAGGQDTQYF,NA,TRBD2,TRBJ2-3,TRBV3-1
TGTGCCAGCTCAGAAACAGGGGGGGTCAGCTCCTACGAGCAGTACTTC,CASSETGGVSSYEQYF,NA,NA,TRBJ2-7,TRBV18
TGTGCCAGCAGCGTTGGGACAGGGAACGGCAATCAGCCCCAGCATTTT,CASSVGTGNGNQPQHF,NA,TRBD1,TRBJ1-5,TRBV9
TGTGCCAGTAAGAGACTAGCGGGATCCGAGACCCAGTACTTC,CASKRLAGSETQYF,NA,TRBD2,TRBJ2-5,TRBV6-6
TGTGCCAGCAGCTTCCAAGGACTACCTTACGAGCAGTACTTC,CASSFQGLPYEQYF,few,NA,TRBJ2-7,TRBV7-2
TGTGCCAGCAGAACAGGGAATGAGGAGACCCAGTACTTC,CASRTGNEETQYF,NA,NA,TRBJ2-5,TRBV7-2
TGCAGTGCTAGACGGCTCACCGAAGCTTTCTTT,CSARRLTEAFF,once,NA,TRBJ1-1,TRBV20-1
TGCAGTGCTAGTGCCAACAGGGGGCGAGGGTACGAGCAGTACTTC,CSASANRGRGYEQYF,NA,TRBD1,TRBJ2-7,TRBV20-1
TGTGCCAGCAACGAACAACAGGGGCGGAATTGGTACCAAGAGACCCAGTACTTC,CASNEQQGRNWYQETQYF,NA,TRBD1,TRBJ2-5,TRBV5-6
TGTGCCTCCGAAGGGACGTGGGCTGAAGCTTTCTTT,CASEGTWAEAFF,NA,NA,TRBJ1-1,TRBV7-9
TGTGCCAGCAGCCCGGGACAGACCTACTATAATTCACCCCTCCACTTT,CASSPGQTYYNSPLHF,few,TRBD1,TRBJ1-6,TRBV7-2
TGCGCCAGCAGCCCGGAGGGACAGCCTAATTCACCCCTCCACTTT,CASSPEGQPNSPLHF,few,TRBD1,TRBJ1-6,TRBV5-1
TGTGCCAGCAGCTTGGAGTCAGGGTCTGCGTACCAGCCCCAGCATTTT,CASSLESGSAYQPQHF,NA,NA,TRBJ1-5,TRBV5-5
TGTGCCAGCAGCCGCAGACCAGGGGGCTCCTACAATGAGCAGTTCTTC,CASSRRPGGSYNEQFF,NA,TRBD1,TRBJ2-1,TRBV3-1
TGTGCCAGCAGGCCAGGTGACCCCACAGATACGCAGTATTTT,CASRPGDPTDTQYF,NA,NA,TRBJ2-3,TRBV6-5
TGTGCCAGCAGCTTATTGAAGGCAGGGCAAGAGACCCAGTACTTC,CASSLLKAGQETQYF,few,NA,TRBJ2-5,TRBV7-3
TGCGCCAGCAGCCAAGATCTGGGGGCTCCCACAGATACGCAGTATTTT,CASSQDLGAPTDTQYF,few,NA,TRBJ2-3,TRBV4-1
TGTGCCAGCAGTCCTAACTTCGGGACAGCTGAGCAGTTCTTC,CASSPNFGTAEQFF,once,TRBD1,TRBJ2-1,TRBV27
TGTGCCTCGAGTCTAACGACCAACCAAGAGACCCAGTACTTC,CASSLTTNQETQYF,NA,NA,TRBJ2-5,TRBV10-3
TGTGCCAGCAGTGAGGGAGGGCACAATGAGCAGTTCTTC,CASSEGGHNEQFF,NA,TRBD2,TRBJ2-1,TRBV6-4
TGTGCCAGCAGCTTAGGAGCGGAAGACACCGGGGAGCTGTTTTTT,CASSLGAEDTGELFF,NA,NA,TRBJ2-2,TRBV7-2
TGCGCCAGCAGCCAAGATATCCAGGCGAACACTGAAGCTTTCTTT,CASSQDIQANTEAFF,NA,NA,TRBJ1-1,TRBV4-1
TGTGCCAGCAGTCAAGCGGAGTACAATGAGCAGTTCTTC,CASSQAEYNEQFF,few,NA,TRBJ2-1,TRBV6-5
TGTGCCAGCAGTGAAGGGGTGGACAGGGGGAATCAGCCCCAGCATTTT,CASSEGVDRGNQPQHF,NA,TRBD1,TRBJ1-5,TRBV2
TGCGCCAGCAGTGAGTGGGCTAGTCAGAATGAGCAGTTCTTC,CASSEWASQNEQFF,once,NA,TRBJ2-1,TRBV10-2
TGTGCCAGCAGTATACGGACTGACAACAATGAGCAGTTCTTC,CASSIRTDNNEQFF,NA,NA,TRBJ2-1,TRBV6-1
TGTGCCAGCAGTGAACAAGACAGGGGCAATGAGCAGTTCTTC,CASSEQDRGNEQFF,NA,TRBD1,TRBJ2-1,TRBV6-1
TGCAGTGCTAGAGATTATGGGGGAGCAGGTCCAGATACGCAGTATTTT,CSARDYGGAGPDTQYF,NA,NA,TRBJ2-3,TRBV20-1
TGTGCCAGCAGTGAAGCGCACGGATCTAACTATGGCTACACCTTC,CASSEAHGSNYGYTF,NA,NA,TRBJ1-2,TRBV2